A single TCR beta chain is shown here with its context. The antigen remains unidentified. RNA, once extracted, was reverse transcribed into cDNA for use as the sequencing template. Some clones are missing from TCRdb's copy, which holds only in-frame ones; the method was immunoSEQ multiplex PCR. The data hold fewer than 200,000 clones, with 50% to 60% observed a single time. V lost 4 bases and J 9 bases, leaving 12 bases between the germline ends. The CDR3 spans 11 residues. CDR1 and CDR2 (germline): DFQATT, SNEGSKA (reference sequence). These data come from a study of CD8+ T cells in alopecia areata. Study outcomes and limitations: TCR sharing was clearer in mice than between patients, perhaps partly owing to patient HLA diversity.

The J gene is TRBJ2-5, the V gene TRBV20-1; D may correspond to TRBD1 or TRBD2 (5 bases each). This TCR was sampled from a human donor with alopecia areata. The sequencing here drew on CD4+ T cells sorted from blood, taken at week 0. CDR3 in DNA: TGCAGTGCTAACTTCCGGGACCCCCAGTACTTC. Translated: CSANFRDPQYF.